Listed below are T cell receptor beta chains from one sample, sequenced in a study of blood T cell repertoires in COVID-19. Repertoires were generated with immunoSEQ multiplex PCR, while TCRdb's copy carries only in-frame clones and drops some. The sample holds 180,000 or so clones, approximately 90% seen once. The sequenced sample was peripheral blood. The source of these receptors is a man aged 18 to 30 with acute or convalescent COVID-19. Both conserved end residues are part of each CDR3. Fields, in order: clone size, J gene, V gene, D gene, CDR3 DNA, CDR3 protein. The D gene is left open where the match is weak. Part of the rows lack a size; the others show once, few, many or a class for expanded clones.

-,TRBJ1-2,TRBV6-5,-,TGTGCCAGCAGTTACTCGAAGGGGGGCTACACCTTC,CASSYSKGGYTF
few,TRBJ1-5,TRBV7-2,-,TGTGCCAGCAGCTTAGCGAGCGGGGTCCGACAGCCCCAGCATTTT,CASSLASGVRQPQHF
-,TRBJ1-1,TRBV19,TRBD1,TGTGCCAGTAGTGACAGGGCCGGCACTGAAGCTTTCTTT,CASSDRAGTEAFF
-,TRBJ2-7,TRBV6-6,TRBD1,TGTGCCAGCAGTTACTCGAAGGGACAGTTCTACGAGCAGTACTTC,CASSYSKGQFYEQYF
-,TRBJ1-6,TRBV4-1,-,TGCGCCAGCAGCCAAGATCATGGCCTTGGGGCAGGAATTAATTCACCCCTCCACTTT,CASSQDHGLGAGINSPLHF
-,TRBJ1-1,TRBV7-9,-,TGTGCCAGCAGCGCCCCCAGCGGATGGGGGAACACTGAAGCTTTCTTT,CASSAPSGWGNTEAFF
-,TRBJ2-1,TRBV28,TRBD2,TGTGCCAGCAGTCTAAGGACTAGCAACAATGAGCAGTTCTTC,CASSLRTSNNEQFF
few,TRBJ1-2,TRBV24-1,TRBD1,TGTGCCACCAGTGAAACCGACAGGGTGAGAGGCTACACCTTC,CATSETDRVRGYTF
-,TRBJ1-2,TRBV10-3,TRBD1,TGTGCCATCAGTGCAAGGACAGGGTTGGGAAACTATGGCTACACCTTC,CAISARTGLGNYGYTF
-,TRBJ1-1,TRBV5-1,-,TGCGCCAGCAGCTTGGATTTGGGCCAGGGTGGGAACACTGAAGCTTTCTTT,CASSLDLGQGGNTEAFF
-,TRBJ1-2,TRBV5-8,TRBD1,TGTGCCAGCAGCTTGGGACAGGGGGCGAGAGGCTACACCTTC,CASSLGQGARGYTF
-,TRBJ2-3,TRBV19,-,TGTGCCAGTAGTATAGCGAGGGCAGATACGCAGTATTTT,CASSIARADTQYF
-,TRBJ2-7,TRBV11-1,TRBD1,TGTGCCAGCGGGGACAGGTCCTACGAGCAGTACTTC,CASGDRSYEQYF
-,TRBJ1-1,TRBV3-1/TRBV3-2,TRBD1,TGTGCCAGCAGCCAACTTACCGGGACAGGGGCGACTGAAGCTTTCTTT,CASSQLTGTGATEAFF
-,TRBJ2-3,TRBV3-1/TRBV3-2,-,TGTGCCAGCAGCCACCGGGGACTTGCCACAGATACGCAGTATTTT,CASSHRGLATDTQYF
-,TRBJ1-2,TRBV7-3,TRBD1,TGTGCCAGCAGCTTAACTCCGGACAGGGGAACGAATGGCTACACCTTC,CASSLTPDRGTNGYTF
-,TRBJ2-2,TRBV7-8,TRBD2,TGTGCCAGCAGCTTAGCCTTAGCGGGGGCAGTGAACACCGGGGAGCTGTTTTTT,CASSLALAGAVNTGELFF
-,TRBJ1-5,TRBV15,-,TGTGCCACCAGCAATAATCCAAGGGGGAATCAGCCCCAGCATTTT,CATSNNPRGNQPQHF
-,TRBJ1-1,TRBV3-1/TRBV3-2,-,TGTGCCAGCAGCTGGACCGACAGAAATGAAGCTTTCTTT,CASSWTDRNEAFF
-,TRBJ1-2,TRBV5-1,TRBD1,TGCGCCAGCAGCTTGGGCTTGTCGACAGGGTTTTATGGCTACACCTTC,CASSLGLSTGFYGYTF
-,TRBJ1-2,TRBV20-1,-,TGCAGTGCTAGAGAACTGGGCTACACCTTC,CSARELGYTF
-,TRBJ2-2,TRBV29-1,TRBD1,TGCAGCGTCCGCCGGGACAGGGATGCGAACACCGGGGAGCTGTTTTTT,CSVRRDRDANTGELFF
-,TRBJ1-4,TRBV7-8,-,TGTGCCAGCAGCATACAGGGTGGGTCCGAAAAACTGTTTTTT,CASSIQGGSEKLFF
once,TRBJ1-2,TRBV3-1/TRBV3-2,TRBD1,TGTGCCAGCAGCCAACCACAGGGGATAACCTATGGCTACACCTTC,CASSQPQGITYGYTF
-,TRBJ1-6,TRBV6-5,-,TGTGCGTCTAAGGAGCGGGGGGATTATAATTCACCCCTCCACTTT,CASKERGDYNSPLHF
-,TRBJ1-5,TRBV19,-,TGTGCCAGTAGTATTGAGGGCAATCAGCCCCAGCATTTT,CASSIEGNQPQHF
-,TRBJ2-5,TRBV4-1,TRBD1,TGCGCCAGCAGCCAAACGGGACAGGGGGCGAAAGAGACCCAGTACTTC,CASSQTGQGAKETQYF
-,TRBJ2-5,TRBV18,TRBD1,TGTGCCAGCTCCCCTCAACAGGGGGCAAGTAGGGAGACCCAGTACTTC,CASSPQQGASRETQYF
-,TRBJ2-3,TRBV18,TRBD2,TGTGCCAGCTCACCACCTAGACTAGCGGGTGCTTCTGATACGCAGTATTTT,CASSPPRLAGASDTQYF
-,TRBJ2-2,TRBV5-4,TRBD1,TGTGCCAGCAGCACGGAGGTAGGGACAGGGGACACCGGGGAGCTGTTTTTT,CASSTEVGTGDTGELFF
once,TRBJ2-1,TRBV5-1,-,TGCGCCAGCAGAGGTTGGAGCTCCTACAATGAGCAGTTCTTC,CASRGWSSYNEQFF
-,TRBJ2-1,TRBV29-1,TRBD1,TGCAGCGTTGAAGATTTAAGGGGGCGCAGGAATGAGCAGTTCTTC,CSVEDLRGRRNEQFF
-,TRBJ2-5,TRBV3-1/TRBV3-2,TRBD2,TGTGCCAGCAGCCGCCCGAGCGGGGGGGACCACGAGACCCAGTACTTC,CASSRPSGGDHETQYF
-,TRBJ1-4,TRBV19,TRBD1,TGTGCCAGTAGCCGAAGGACAGGGGTTACTAATGAAAAACTGTTTTTT,CASSRRTGVTNEKLFF
-,TRBJ1-2,TRBV5-1,-,TGCGCCAGCAGCTTGGGAGGGCGAAATGGCTACACCTTC,CASSLGGRNGYTF
-,TRBJ2-1,TRBV6-5,TRBD2,TGTGCCAGCAGTTTACTAGCGGGGGGTAACAATGAGCAGTTCTTC,CASSLLAGGNNEQFF
-,TRBJ2-1,TRBV10-1,-,TGCGCCAGCAGTGTTCTAATGGGGCTGGCGGGGAATGAGCAGTTCTTC,CASSVLMGLAGNEQFF
-,TRBJ2-2,TRBV21-1,-,TGTGCCAGCAGCACAAGCGTCGGTGGCGGGGACACCGGGGAGCTGTTTTTT,CASSTSVGGGDTGELFF
few,TRBJ2-4,TRBV7-9,-,TGTGCCAGCAGCCCAGAATCTAGAAACATTCAGTACTTC,CASSPESRNIQYF
-,TRBJ2-1,TRBV5-4,TRBD1,TGTGCCAGCAGCTTGGTCGGGACAGGGACCAATGAGCAGTTCTTC,CASSLVGTGTNEQFF
-,TRBJ1-2,TRBV5-1,-,TGCGCCAGGACAGCTAATTTTAACTATGGCTACACCTTC,CARTANFNYGYTF
few,TRBJ1-2,TRBV30,TRBD1,TGTGCCTGGAGCCCTCCGGGACAGAGTAACTATGGCTACACCTTC,CAWSPPGQSNYGYTF
-,TRBJ2-1,TRBV5-1,TRBD2,TGCGCCAGCAGACCTGGGACTAGCGGCCTCAGCTCCTACAATGAGCAGTTCTTC,CASRPGTSGLSSYNEQFF
-,TRBJ2-1,TRBV20-1,-,TGCAGTGCTAGTTATCTGAATGAGCAGTTCTTC,CSASYLNEQFF